The 25 T cell receptor beta chains below were found in one sample sequenced in a study of shared clonotypes between healthy human individuals (dated by TCRdb to the early 2020s). The method was the immunoSEQ multiplex PCR assay. TCRdb mirrors the immuneACCESS table, restricted to in-frame sequences. Some clones are absent from its copies; in checked studies, under half trace to an unresolved V gene, and the reason for the others is unknown. Recorded for this sample are 2 million to 2.5 million clones; over 85% of them occurred a single time. 0.1% to 0.15% of the sample rests with the top ten. Sequenced input: naive CD4+ T cells sorted from blood. The cell subset or site label corresponds to: CD45RA+ positively selected. The receptors were gathered from a young man in good health.

V and J are TRBV11-2 and TRBJ1-1; D remains unclear. The V gene's germline CDR1 is SGHAT and CDR2 FQNNGV. The V and J ends lost 0 bases and 7 bases respectively, with 15 bases between them. The CDR3 totals 15 residues. The CDR3 DNA reads TGTGCCAGCAGCTTAGAGCCGGGAAGTTGGGGTGAAGCTTTCTTT. Translation: CASSLEPGSWGEAFF.

This chain joins TRBV14 and TRBJ2-7, with D maybe TRBD1 (5 bases). Germline CDR1 is SGHDN and CDR2 is FVKESK. With 4 bases removed from V and 4 bases from J, the gap between germline ends came to 11 bases. This CDR3 is 13 amino acids long. CDR3 nucleotide sequence: TGTGCCAGCAGCCGAGACAGACTTTACGAGCAGTACTTC. Its translation is CASSRDRLYEQYF.

The gene calls are TRBV11-3 and TRBJ1-5; 7 bases align to TRBD1. The CDR3 has 14 amino acids. The germline CDR1 and CDR2 sequences are SGHNT and YENEEA. The J segment lost 2 bases and the V segment lost 2 bases, leaving 0 bases of the junction unmatched. The CDR3 DNA follows: TGTGCCAGCAGCTTAACAGGGGGCAATCAGCCCCAGCATTTT. Its protein product is CASSLTGGNQPQHF.

The chain couples TRBV5-4 to TRBJ2-7; maybe TRBD2 (6 bases). The germline V gene has CDR1 SGHNT and CDR2 YYREEE (reference sequence). Trimming left V 4 bases short and J 7 bases short, with 15 bases between. The CDR3 loop spans 13 amino acids. The CDR3 region has the DNA TGTGCCAGCAGCACACGGGAGTCTAGGGAGCAGTACTTC. Translating gives CASSTRESREQYF.

V usage is TRBV7-8 and J usage is TRBJ2-3, with D hard to call. Trimming removed 1 base from V and 4 bases from J, with 18 bases in between. Germline V lookup: CDR1 SGHVS, CDR2 FQNEAQ. The CDR3 runs 17 residues. This chain's CDR3 is CASSLGGSRGSSDTQYF. CDR3 nucleotides: TGTGCCAGCAGCTTAGGAGGTAGTCGAGGAAGCTCAGATACGCAGTATTTT.

This sequence joins TRBV6-1 and TRBJ2-7; TRBD2 agrees at 11 bases. CDR3 length equals 15 residues. Germline assignment: CDR1 MNHNS and CDR2 SASEGT. The junction had 7 bases not matched to a gene; V was cut back by 7 bases and J by 2 bases. CDR3 sequence: CASTRTSGGTYEQYF. CDR3 bases: TGTGCCAGCACCCGTACTAGCGGGGGTACCTACGAGCAGTACTTC.

The V gene is TRBV10-1, the J gene TRBJ2-5; TRBD2 is a possible D gene (6 bases). Germline values: CDR1 WNHNN, CDR2 SYGVQD (reference sequence). This CDR3 region has 16 residues. Trimming stripped 2 bases from V and 4 bases from J, with 17 bases between. In nucleotides, the CDR3 is TGCGCCAGCAGTGAGGGGATCGGCGGGATAGGAGAGACCCAGTACTTC. It specifies CASSEGIGGIGETQYF.

V usage is TRBV6-5 and J usage is TRBJ1-3; the match to TRBD1 covers 7 bases. V dropped 5 bases and J dropped 6; count of bases not matched to a gene: 10. Germline CDR1 and CDR2: MNHEY and SVGAGI. The CDR3 covers 15 residues. The CDR3 DNA is TGTGCCAGCAGTCTTTCCGGGACAGTCCCAAACACCATATATTTT. It is translated as CASSLSGTVPNTIYF.

This clone occurred a few times. The chain recombines TRBV27 with TRBJ1-2; TRBD1 is a possible D gene (6 bases). The V gene's germline CDR1 is MNHEY and CDR2 SMNVEV (reference sequence). Trimming removed 1 base from V and 6 bases from J, with 15 bases in between. This CDR3 has 15 amino acids. The DNA for the CDR3 is TGTGCCAGCAGTTTATTTCCCACAGGGCAGGATGGCTACACCTTC. It yields the protein CASSLFPTGQDGYTF.

This clone showed up just a few times. The chain employs TRBV27 and TRBJ2-5, with no clear D. The J call could be wrong; TRBJ2-7 is a better fit for the DNA end. CDR3 size: 13 residues. CDR1 is MNHEY and CDR2 is SMNVEV in the germline V gene (reference sequence). The CDR3 protein is CASSLEPYYEQYF. CDR3 nucleotide sequence: TGTGCCAGCAGTTTAGAGCCATACTACGAGCAGTACTTC.

The genes are TRBV6-6 and TRBJ2-7, with D unresolved. The CDR3 totals 13 residues. The V end lost 4 bases, the J end lost 3 bases, and 10 bases lay between the germline ends. Germline V CDR1 and CDR2: MNHNY, SVGAGI (reference sequence). In DNA, the CDR3 is TGTGCCAGCAGTTTCCTAGTGGGCTACGAGCAGTACTTC. Encoded protein: CASSFLVGYEQYF.

V gene TRBV10-3 combines with J gene TRBJ1-6, with TRBD1 identical over 9 bases. The CDR3 loop spans 13 amino acids. The junction had 4 bases not matched to a gene; V was cut back by 10 bases and J by 6 bases. The germline gives CDR1 ENHRY, CDR2 SYGVKD. Here the CDR3 reads CASRQGGNSPLHF. Here the CDR3 DNA reads TGTGCCAGCCGACAGGGGGGTAATTCACCCCTCCACTTT.

V usage is TRBV7-2 and J usage is TRBJ1-5; a possible D gene is TRBD1 (5 bases). V was cut by 5 bases and J by 0 bases, with 11 bases left in between. Per the germline V gene, CDR1 is SGHTA and CDR2 is FQGNSA. This CDR3 has 15 residues. For the CDR3, the DNA is TGTGCCAGCAGCCTTGGGACGGTTAGCAATCAGCCCCAGCATTTT. Encoded protein: CASSLGTVSNQPQHF.

The genes are TRBV30 and TRBJ1-2; 10 bases align to TRBD1. The CDR3 loop spans 16 amino acids. Germline trimming cut 2 bases from V and 7 bases from J; bases unmatched to any gene: 13. The V gene's germline CDR1 is GTSNPN and CDR2 SVGIG (reference sequence). CDR3 nucleotide sequence: TGTGCCTGGAGTCGCGGTCCAGGGACAGGGGTAGGTGGCTACACCTTC. Amino acids: CAWSRGPGTGVGGYTF.

As regards this clone: Distinct nucleotide sequences in the sample also encode this CDR3. The chain employs TRBV10-3 and TRBJ1-1; D not resolved. The CDR3 is made up of 13 amino acids. Germline lookup yields CDR1 ENHRY and CDR2 SYGVKD. Trimming cost V 2 bases and J 2 bases, with 6 bases left between them. CDR3 DNA: TGTGCCATCAGTGAGCGAGAAAACACTGAAGCTTTCTTT. This sequence encodes CAISERENTEAFF.

V gene TRBV18 combines with J gene TRBJ2-7; TRBD2 matches at 8 bases. The CDR3 runs to 14 residues. CDR1 is KGHSH and CDR2 is LQKENI in the germline V gene. Germline trimming cut 3 bases from V and 3 bases from J; bases unmatched to any gene: 4. DNA of the CDR3: TGTGCCAGCTCACCGACTAGCGATATCTACGAGCAGTACTTC. Amino acids: CASSPTSDIYEQYF.

Ten or more counts support this clone. The identical CDR3 is also encoded by other nucleotide sequences in the sample. V is TRBV28 and J is TRBJ2-7, with a tentative D call TRBD1 (5 bases). This CDR3 is 14 amino acids long. Deletions cut 3 bases from V and 0 bases from J, with 9 bases between. CDR1 is MDHEN and CDR2 is SYDVKM in the germline V gene. The CDR3 nucleotides read TGTGCCAGCAGTTTGGGGCACCACTCCTACGAGCAGTACTTC. Its protein is CASSLGHHSYEQYF.

V is TRBV19 and J is TRBJ2-1; D gene uncertain. Trimming left V 5 bases short and J 5 bases short, with 10 bases between. The germline V gene has CDR1 LNHDA and CDR2 SQIVND (reference sequence). The CDR3 contains 13 residues. The CDR3 protein is CASSVRLDNEQFF. As DNA, the CDR3 is TGTGCCAGTAGTGTCAGACTCGACAATGAGCAGTTCTTC.

The CDR3 sequence is CASIAGTNNYEQYF. The CDR3 coding sequence is TGTGCCAGCATTGCTGGGACTAACAACTACGAGCAGTACTTC. The V and J genes are TRBV6-1 and TRBJ2-7; 7 nucleotides line up with TRBD2. After removal of 7 bases from V and 3 bases from J, the junction contained 9 bases not matched to a gene. Germline V gives CDR1 MNHNS, CDR2 SASEGT. This CDR3 has 14 amino acids.

This clone has a handful of counts. This chain joins TRBV19 and TRBJ1-5; D is possibly TRBD1 (6 bases). V lost 2 bases and J lost 4, with 9 bases in between. CDR1 LNHDA and CDR2 SQIVND come from the germline V gene (reference sequence). The CDR3 spans 14 residues. CDR3 in DNA: TGTGCCAGTAGTATATCAGGGGAGAATCAGCCCCAGCATTTT. This gives the protein CASSISGENQPQHF.

The table lists this clone with a count of one. The CDR3 DNA sequence: TGTGCCAGCAGTTCCGGGACAACCAAAGGTGGCTACACCTTC. Translation gives CASSSGTTKGGYTF. The V and J genes are TRBV2 and TRBJ1-2; D is perhaps TRBD1 (6 bases). Trimming took off 5 bases at V and 7 bases at J, with 17 bases between the two ends. CDR1 and CDR2 (germline): SNHLY, FYNNEI. The CDR3 extends over 14 amino acids. The whole variable domain, remainder taken from reference TRBV2 and TRBJ1-2, is EPEVTQTPSHQVTQMGQEVILRCVPISNHLYFYWYRQILGQKVEFLVSFYNNEISEKSEIFDDQFSVERPDGSNFTLKIRSTKLEDSAMYFCASSSGTTKGGYTFGSGTRLTVV.

The chain employs TRBV19 and TRBJ1-3; perhaps TRBD1 as D (6 bases). V lost 3 bases and J 3 bases, leaving 18 bases between the germline ends. Germline V gives CDR1 LNHDA, CDR2 SQIVND (reference sequence). This CDR3 has 17 residues. DNA for the CDR3: TGTGCCAGTAGTATGATGGATGTGGGGGGCAGTGGAAACACCATATATTTT. Its protein product is CASSMMDVGGSGNTIYF. Full variable domain (rest looked up from reference TRBV19 and TRBJ1-3): DGGITQSPKYLFRKEGQNVTLSCEQNLNHDAMYWYRQDPGQGLRLIYYSQIVNDFQKGDIAEGYSVSREKKESFPLTVTSAQKNPTAFYLCASSMMDVGGSGNTIYFGEGSWLTVV.

This clone was counted a single time. The rearrangement uses TRBV7-9 and TRBJ2-7, with D maybe TRBD1 (6 bases). Between the trimmed V and J ends, which lost 5 bases and 2 bases, there was a span of 13 bases. Germline values: CDR1 SEHNR, CDR2 FQNEAQ (reference sequence). CDR3 length: 14 residues. CDR3: CASSTQGPTYEQYF. CDR3 in DNA: TGTGCCAGCAGCACACAGGGCCCCACCTACGAGCAGTACTTC.

The V gene is TRBV10-3, the J gene TRBJ1-6, with 9 bases aligning to TRBD1. Germline loops: CDR1 ENHRY, CDR2 SYGVKD. The V segment lost 3 bases and the J segment 10 bases; nucleotides outside the gene matches: 7. The CDR3 totals 15 residues. DNA of the CDR3: TGTGCCATCAGTGATACCGTGGACAGGGGATCACCCCTCCACTTT. This encodes CAISDTVDRGSPLHF.

This rearrangement joins TRBV7-2 to TRBJ2-5; 7 bases are a match to TRBD2. Per the germline V gene, CDR1 is SGHTA and CDR2 is FQGNSA. The trim removed 3 bases at V and 0 bases at J, leaving 4 bases unmatched. The CDR3 is 15 residues long. The CDR3 loop is CASSFGRGYQETQYF. The CDR3, as DNA: TGTGCCAGCAGCTTTGGGCGGGGGTACCAAGAGACCCAGTACTTC.